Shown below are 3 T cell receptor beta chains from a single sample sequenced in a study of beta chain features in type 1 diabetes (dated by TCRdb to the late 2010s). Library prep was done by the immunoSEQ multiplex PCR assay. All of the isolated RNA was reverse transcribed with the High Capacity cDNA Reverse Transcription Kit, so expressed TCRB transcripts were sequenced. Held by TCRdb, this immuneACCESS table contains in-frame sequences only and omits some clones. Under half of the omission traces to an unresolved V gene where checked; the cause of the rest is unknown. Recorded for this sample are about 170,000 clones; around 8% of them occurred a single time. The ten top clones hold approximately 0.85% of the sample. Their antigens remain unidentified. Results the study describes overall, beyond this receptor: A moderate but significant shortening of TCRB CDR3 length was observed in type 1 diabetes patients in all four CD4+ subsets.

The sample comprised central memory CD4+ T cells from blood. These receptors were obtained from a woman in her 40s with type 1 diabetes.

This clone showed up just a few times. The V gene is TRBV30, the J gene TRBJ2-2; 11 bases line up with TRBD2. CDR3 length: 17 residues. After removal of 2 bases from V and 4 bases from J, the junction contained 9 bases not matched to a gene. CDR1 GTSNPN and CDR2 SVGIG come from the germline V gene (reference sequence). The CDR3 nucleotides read TGTGCCTGGAGTCCCCCCGGACTAGCGGGCTCCACCGGGGAGCTGTTTTTT. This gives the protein CAWSPPGLAGSTGELFF.

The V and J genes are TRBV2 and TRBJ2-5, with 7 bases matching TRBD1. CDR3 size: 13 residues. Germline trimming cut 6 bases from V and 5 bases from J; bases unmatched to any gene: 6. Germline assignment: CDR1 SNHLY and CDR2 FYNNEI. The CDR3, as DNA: TGTGCCAGCAGACAGGGGTCTGGGGAGACCCAGTACTTC. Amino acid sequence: CASRQGSGETQYF.

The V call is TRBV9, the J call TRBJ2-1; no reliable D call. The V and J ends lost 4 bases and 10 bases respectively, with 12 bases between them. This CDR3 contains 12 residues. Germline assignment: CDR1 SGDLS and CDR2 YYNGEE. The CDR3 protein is CASSFRLNEQFF. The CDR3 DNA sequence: TGTGCCAGCAGCTTCCGACTGAACGAGCAGTTCTTC.